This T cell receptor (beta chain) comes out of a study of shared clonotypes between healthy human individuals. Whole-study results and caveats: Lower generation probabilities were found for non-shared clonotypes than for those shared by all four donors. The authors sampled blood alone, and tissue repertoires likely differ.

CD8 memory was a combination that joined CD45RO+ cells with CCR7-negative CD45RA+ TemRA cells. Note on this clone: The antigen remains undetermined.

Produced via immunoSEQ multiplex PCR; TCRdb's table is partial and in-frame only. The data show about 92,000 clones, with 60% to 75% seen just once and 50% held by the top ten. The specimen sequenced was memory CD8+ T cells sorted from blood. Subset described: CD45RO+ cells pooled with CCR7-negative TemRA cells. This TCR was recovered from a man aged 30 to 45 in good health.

The CDR3 loop is CASSPISETGSSYEQYF. The DNA of the CDR3 is TGTGCCAGCAGCCCCATTAGCGAGACAGGGAGCTCCTACGAGCAGTACTTC. V gene TRBV5-4 combines with J gene TRBJ2-7; 7 nucleotides match TRBD1. The V gene's germline CDR1 is SGHNT and CDR2 YYREEE (reference sequence). The CDR3 is 17 amino acids. V was clipped by 4 bases and J by 0 bases; unmatched bases: 13.